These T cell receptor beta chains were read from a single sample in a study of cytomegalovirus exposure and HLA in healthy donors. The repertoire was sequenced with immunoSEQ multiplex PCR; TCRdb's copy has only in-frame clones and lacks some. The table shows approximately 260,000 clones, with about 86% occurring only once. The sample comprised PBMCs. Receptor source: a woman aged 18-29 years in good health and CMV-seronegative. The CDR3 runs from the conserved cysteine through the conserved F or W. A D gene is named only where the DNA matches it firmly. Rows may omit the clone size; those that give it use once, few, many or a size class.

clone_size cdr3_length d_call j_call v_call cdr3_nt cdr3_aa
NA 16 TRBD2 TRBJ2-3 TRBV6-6 TGTGCCAGCACCCTCGGAGCGGGAGGGTGGTCAGATACGCAGTATTTT CASTLGAGGWSDTQYF
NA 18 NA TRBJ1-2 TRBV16 TGTGCCAGCAGCCAGCACCTCCCGACCTGGCGGTTTGTTGGTGGCTACACCTTC CASSQHLPTWRFVGGYTF
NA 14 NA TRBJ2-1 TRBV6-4 TGTGCCAGCAGTGCCGACGGGGAAAACAATGAGCAGTTCTTC CASSADGENNEQFF
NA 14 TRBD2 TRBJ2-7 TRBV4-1 TGCGCCAGCAGCAGCGGGACTGGCTCCTACGAGCAGTACTTC CASSSGTGSYEQYF
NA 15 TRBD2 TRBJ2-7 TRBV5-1 TGCGCCAGCAGCCATACTAGCGGGGGACCCTACGAGCAGTACTTC CASSHTSGGPYEQYF
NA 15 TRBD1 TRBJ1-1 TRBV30 TGTGCCTGGAGTGTCCGACAGGGGCGCGGAACTGAAGCTTTCTTT CAWSVRQGRGTEAFF
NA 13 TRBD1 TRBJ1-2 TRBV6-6 TGTGCCAGCACCAAGACAGGGGGGAGTGGCTACACCTTC CASTKTGGSGYTF
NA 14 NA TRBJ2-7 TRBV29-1 TGCAGCGTTGAAGGAGAGGGCCTCTCCTACGAGCAGTACTTC CSVEGEGLSYEQYF
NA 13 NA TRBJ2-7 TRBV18 TGTGCCAGCTCACCTGCCCAGGGCTACGAGCAGTACTTC CASSPAQGYEQYF
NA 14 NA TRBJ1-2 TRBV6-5 TGTGCCAGCAGTTACAGGGGCAGTAACTATGGCTACACCTTC CASSYRGSNYGYTF
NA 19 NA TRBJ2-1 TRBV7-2 TGTGCCAGCAGCTTAGTTTTTCCCACGGGGGACCCCACAGACAATGAGCAGTTCTTC CASSLVFPTGDPTDNEQFF
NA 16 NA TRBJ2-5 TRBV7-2 TGTGCCAGCAGCTTAAGGCCAGCGCCATGGGGAGGGACCCAGTACTTC CASSLRPAPWGGTQYF
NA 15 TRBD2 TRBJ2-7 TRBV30 TGTGCCTGGAGTCCCTCCGGGACTAGCGTATACGAGCAGTACTTC CAWSPSGTSVYEQYF
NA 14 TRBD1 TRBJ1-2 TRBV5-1 TGCGCCAGCAGCTTGGAGACAGGGGTCGGAGGCTACACCTTC CASSLETGVGGYTF
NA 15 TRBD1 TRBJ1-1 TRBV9 TGTGCCAGCAGCCGGCGACAGGGCGGGAACACTGAAGCTTTCTTT CASSRRQGGNTEAFF
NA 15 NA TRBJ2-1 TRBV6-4 TGTGCCAGCAGCAACAGGGAAAGTGGTTACAATGAGCAGTTCTTC CASSNRESGYNEQFF
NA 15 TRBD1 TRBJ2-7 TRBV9 TGTGCCAGCAGCGTAGAGGGGACAGCAAATTACGAGCAGTACTTC CASSVEGTANYEQYF
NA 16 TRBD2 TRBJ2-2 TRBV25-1 TGTGCCAGCAGTGTGTCGACTAGCGGGGGGACCGGGGAGCTGTTTTTT CASSVSTSGGTGELFF
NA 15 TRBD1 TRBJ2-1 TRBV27 TGTGCCAGCAGTACCTGGACAGGGGAATACAATGAGCAGTTCTTC CASSTWTGEYNEQFF
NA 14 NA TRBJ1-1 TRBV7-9 TGTGCCAGCAGCCGACAGTCCCCCGGTGGTGAAGCTTTCTTT CASSRQSPGGEAFF
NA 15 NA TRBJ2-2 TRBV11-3 TGTGCCAGCAGCCCCCGTGGGAGCGGCACCGGGGAGCTGTTTTTT CASSPRGSGTGELFF
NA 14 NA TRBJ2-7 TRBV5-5 TGTGCCAGCAGCTTGGGGTCGGGGGTAGGCGAGCAGTACTTC CASSLGSGVGEQYF
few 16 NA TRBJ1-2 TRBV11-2 TGTGCCAGCAGCTTGGGGGCGTCAGGGCCTTTCTATGGCTACACCTTC CASSLGASGPFYGYTF
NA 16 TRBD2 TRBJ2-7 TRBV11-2 TGTGCCAGCAGCTCCCGGACTAGCGGGAGTTTGAACGAGCAGTACTTC CASSSRTSGSLNEQYF
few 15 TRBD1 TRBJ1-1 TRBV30 TGTGCCTGGAGTCTCAGGGGGCGCGGGAACACTGAAGCTTTCTTT CAWSLRGRGNTEAFF
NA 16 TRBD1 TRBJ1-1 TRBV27 TGTGCCAGCAGTTCAGAATGGACAGGGGGCATCACTGAAGCTTTCTTT CASSSEWTGGITEAFF
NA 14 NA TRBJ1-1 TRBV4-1 TGCGCCAGCAGCCAAATTCCTTTTAACACTGAAGCTTTCTTT CASSQIPFNTEAFF
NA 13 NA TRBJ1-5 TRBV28 TGTGCCAGCCTACGTTATAGCAATCAGCCCCAGCATTTT CASLRYSNQPQHF
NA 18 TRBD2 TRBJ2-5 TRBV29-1 TGCAGCGTTGAGAAGTCCTCTACTAGCGGGGGGGCGGTAGAGACCCAGTACTTC CSVEKSSTSGGAVETQYF
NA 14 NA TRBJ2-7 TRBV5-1 TGCGCCAGCAGCTTGGTAGGACAAAAATACGAGCAGTACTTC CASSLVGQKYEQYF
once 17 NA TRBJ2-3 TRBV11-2 TGTGCCAGCAGCTTAGGTCCAGGGCGATCATTCACAGATACGCAGTATTTT CASSLGPGRSFTDTQYF
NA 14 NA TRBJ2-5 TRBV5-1 TGCGCCAGCAGCTTGGTAGCGGACGGGGAGACCCAGTACTTC CASSLVADGETQYF
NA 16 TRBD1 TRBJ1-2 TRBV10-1 TGCGCCAGCAGTGAAAGACGGGACAGCTCTAACTATGGCTACACCTTC CASSERRDSSNYGYTF
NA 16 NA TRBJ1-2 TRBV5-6 TGTGCCAGCAGCCCAGGAACCGGGCCAGACGGGGGAGGCTACACCTTC CASSPGTGPDGGGYTF
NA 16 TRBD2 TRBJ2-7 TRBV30 TGTGCCTGGAGCGCGGGGGTCGGGGACTATTCCTACGAGCAGTACTTC CAWSAGVGDYSYEQYF
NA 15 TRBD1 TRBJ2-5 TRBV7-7 TGTGCTAGCAGCTTAGCCCAGGGGGTGGGAGAGACCCAGTACTTC CASSLAQGVGETQYF
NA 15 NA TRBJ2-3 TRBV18 TGTGCCAGCTCATTGGACAGAGCTAGCACAGATACGCAGTATTTT CASSLDRASTDTQYF
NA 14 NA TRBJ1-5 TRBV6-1 TGTGCCAGCAGTGAATTCTCAGGGCCCCAGCCCCAGCATTTT CASSEFSGPQPQHF
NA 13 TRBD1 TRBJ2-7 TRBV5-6 TGTGCCAGCAGACCCCCGGGACAGCCTGGAGAGTACTTC CASRPPGQPGEYF
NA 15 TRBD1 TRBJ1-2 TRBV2 TGTGCCAGCAGTGAATTAGGACAGGGCAACTATGGCTACACCTTC CASSELGQGNYGYTF
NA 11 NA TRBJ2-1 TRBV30 TGTGCCTGGAGTAGCGGGAATGAGCAGTTCTTC CAWSSGNEQFF
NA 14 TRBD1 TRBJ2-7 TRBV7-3 TGTGCCAGCAGCTTCGGCAGGGGGCCATACGAGCAGTACTTC CASSFGRGPYEQYF
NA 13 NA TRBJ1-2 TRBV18 TGTGCCAGCTCACCGGGGCAGGGTCCGGGCTACACCTTC CASSPGQGPGYTF
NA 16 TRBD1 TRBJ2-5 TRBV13 TGTGCCAGCAGCTCGGGACAGGGGAGGTACCAAGAGACCCAGTACTTC CASSSGQGRYQETQYF
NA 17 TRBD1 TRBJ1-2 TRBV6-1 TGTGCCAGCAGTGAAGCAATTGTGGGGGACAGGAACTATGGCTACACCTTC CASSEAIVGDRNYGYTF
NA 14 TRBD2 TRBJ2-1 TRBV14 TGTGCCAGCAGAGGACTAGCGGGATCGGATGAGCAGTTCTTC CASRGLAGSDEQFF
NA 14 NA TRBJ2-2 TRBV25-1 TGTGCCAGCTCTCCGGGACTTACCACCGGGAAGCTGTTTTTT CASSPGLTTGKLFF
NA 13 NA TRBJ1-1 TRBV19 TGTGCCAGTAGTGCGGGACGGCTCACTGAAGCTTTCTTT CASSAGRLTEAFF
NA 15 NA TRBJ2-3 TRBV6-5 TGTGCCAGCAGTTACTCGTCACGACATTCAGATACGCAGTATTTT CASSYSSRHSDTQYF
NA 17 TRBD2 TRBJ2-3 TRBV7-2 TGTGCCAGCAGCTTAGAAATTATGAGCGGGACCACAGATACGCAGTATTTT CASSLEIMSGTTDTQYF